These 6 T cell receptor beta chains came from one sample sequenced in a study of blood T cell repertoires in COVID-19. Using immunoSEQ multiplex PCR, the repertoire was profiled, and TCRdb retains in-frame clones only, with some absent. The table records about 170,000 clones, about 85% of them present only once. Material: peripheral blood. All receptors derive from a human donor with acute or convalescent COVID-19. The donor label of this sample is uncertain.

This rearrangement joins TRBV4-3 to TRBJ2-1; 15 nucleotides align to TRBD2. Unmatched junction bases numbered 0, after V lost 1 base and J lost 2 bases. CDR1 is LGHNA and CDR2 is YSLEER in the germline V gene. The CDR3 is 17 amino acids. DNA for the CDR3: TGCGCCAGCAGCCAAGGGACTAGCGGGGGGGCCTACAATGAGCAGTTCTTC. Its protein product is CASSQGTSGGAYNEQFF.

This clone was counted at least ten times. The chain recombines TRBV7-6 with TRBJ1-1; D might be TRBD1 (6 bases). Germline V gene data show CDR1 as SGHVS and CDR2 as FNYEAQ. CDR3 size: 15 residues. V was cut by 2 bases and J by 5 bases, with 15 bases left in between. This chain's CDR3 is CASSLTAAGVTEAFF. The CDR3 nucleotides are TGTGCCAGCAGCTTAACCGCGGCAGGGGTAACTGAAGCTTTCTTT.

The rearrangement joins TRBV10-3 to TRBJ2-5; 10 positions match TRBD2. The germline V gene encodes CDR1 ENHRY and CDR2 SYGVKD. The J segment lost 1 base and the V segment lost 9 bases, leaving 2 bases of the junction unmatched. The CDR3 has 13 residues. In nucleotides, the CDR3 is TGTGCCATTCTAGCGGGGGCCCAAGAGACCCAGTACTTC. This sequence encodes CAILAGAQETQYF.

This clone is a singleton in its sample. The chain uses TRBV5-1 and TRBJ2-1, with TRBD1 matching 8 bases. Looked up from germline, CDR1 is SGHRS and CDR2 is YFSETQ. V lost 4 bases, J lost 7 bases, and 7 bases stayed unmatched. This CDR3 has 14 residues. CDR3 nucleotide sequence: TGCGCCAGCAGCAGGACAGGGTGGGGAAATGAGCAGTTCTTC. It yields the protein CASSRTGWGNEQFF.

J is TRBJ2-2 and V is TRBV4-2; 8 nucleotides line up with TRBD2. Germline values: CDR1 LGHNA, CDR2 YNFKEQ. The J segment lost 5 bases and the V segment lost 0 bases, leaving 14 bases of the junction unmatched. The CDR3 runs 19 residues. The CDR3 DNA reads as TGTGCCAGCAGCCAAGATCTCTACGTTGCGGGGGGCACTACCGGGGAGCTGTTTTTT. This gives the protein CASSQDLYVAGGTTGELFF.

The chain employs TRBV18 and TRBJ1-4; no clear D. V was shortened by 6 bases and J by 2 bases, with 10 bases between the two germline ends. CDR1 is KGHSH, CDR2 LQKENI, per germline. This CDR3 region has 14 residues. The chain's CDR3 is CASSPGSTNEKLFF. The CDR3 DNA sequence: TGTGCCAGCTCCCCCGGGAGCACTAATGAAAAACTGTTTTTT. The whole variable domain, remainder taken from reference TRBV18 and TRBJ1-4, is NAGVMQNPRHLVRRRGQEARLRCSPMKGHSHVYWYRQLPEEGLKFMVYLQKENIIDESGMPKERFSAEFPKEGPSILRIQQVVRGDSAAYFCASSPGSTNEKLFFGSGTQLSVL.